This entry lists 18 T cell receptor beta chains sequenced from one sample in a study of blood T cell repertoires in COVID-19. Assay used: immunoSEQ multiplex PCR; TCRdb lists only in-frame clones, some missing. The sample lists approximately 260,000 clones; over 80% were seen once. The material sequenced was peripheral blood. These receptors came from a middle-aged woman with acute or convalescent COVID-19.

The rearrangement joins TRBV6-6 to TRBJ1-1; tentatively, D is TRBD1 (6 bases). Trimming took off 5 bases at V and 10 bases at J, with 14 bases between the two ends. The CDR3 is 12 residues long. Germline CDR1 MNHNY, CDR2 SVGAGI (reference sequence). CDR3 protein: CASSIRGVAAFF. The CDR3 DNA is TGTGCCAGCAGTATCAGGGGTGTGGCAGCTTTCTTT.

The sample holds one count of this clone. V is TRBV7-2 and J is TRBJ2-5, with a possible D match to TRBD2 (7 bases). Germline assignment: CDR1 SGHTA and CDR2 FQGNSA. Trimming took off 2 bases at V and 4 bases at J, with 17 bases between the two ends. This CDR3 is built from 16 residues. The CDR3 sequence: CASSLNLGGPGETQYF. CDR3 coding DNA: TGTGCCAGCAGCTTAAACCTGGGGGGGCCAGGAGAGACCCAGTACTTC.

This sequence joins TRBV6-6 and TRBJ2-7; 9 nucleotides line up with TRBD1. This CDR3 is 15 amino acids long. The V segment lost 6 bases and the J segment 0 bases; nucleotides outside the gene matches: 6. Germline CDR1 reads MNHNY; CDR2 reads SVGAGI (reference sequence). This CDR3 is CASSRDRGSSYEQYV. CDR3 nucleotides: TGTGCCAGCAGCCGTGACAGGGGGAGCTCCTACGAGCAGTACGTC.

This clone is a singleton in its sample. The J gene is TRBJ2-3, the V gene TRBV12-3 or TRBV12-4; no reliable D call. There are 13 residues in the CDR3. Trimming pared 2 bases from V and 7 bases from J, leaving 10 bases between. Here the CDR3 reads CASSLPSGNTQYF. The CDR3 DNA is TGTGCCAGCAGTTTACCGAGTGGTAATACGCAGTATTTT.

The chain recombines TRBV2 with TRBJ2-7; tentative D call: TRBD1 (6 bases). The CDR3 sequence is 11 residues long. The germline V and J ends were trimmed by 6 bases and 5 bases, with 8 bases remaining between them. Looked up from germline, CDR1 is SNHLY and CDR2 is FYNNEI. The DNA of the CDR3 is TGTGCCAGCAGGGACAGCCACGAGCAGTACGTC. This translates into CASRDSHEQYV.

The rearrangement uses TRBV15 and TRBJ1-2; no definite D call. The CDR3 sequence is 15 residues long. CDR1 is LNHNV and CDR2 is YYDKDF in the germline V gene (reference sequence). The ends were cut back, 1 base at V and 2 bases at J, with 11 bases in the middle. The CDR3 loop reads CATSRAPQMNYGYTF. DNA for the CDR3: TGTGCCACCAGCAGAGCCCCCCAGATGAACTATGGCTACACCTTC.

This chain joins TRBV5-1 and TRBJ1-3, with 8 positions matching TRBD1. V lost 4 bases and J lost 4; bases outside the gene matches: 1. CDR3 length equals 13 residues. Germline-derived CDR1 and CDR2 are SGHRS and YFSETQ. The CDR3 loop reads CASSGDRGNTIYF. The CDR3 DNA reads as TGCGCCAGCAGCGGGGACAGGGGAAACACCATATATTTT.

The CDR3 sequence is CASSRSAAGELFF. For the CDR3, the DNA is TGTGCCAGCAGCCGGTCGGCGGCCGGGGAGCTGTTTTTT. The chain carries TRBV12-3 or TRBV12-4 and TRBJ2-2, with unresolved D. Trimming took 6 bases from V and 6 from J, leaving 11 bases between them. The CDR3 contains 13 residues.

This rearrangement joins TRBV5-1 to TRBJ2-5; 8 positions match TRBD1. This CDR3 is built from 15 residues. Germline CDR1 and CDR2: SGHRS and YFSETQ. Unmatched junction bases numbered 8, after V lost 2 bases and J lost 5 bases. CDR3 sequence reads: CASSFAGGAVETQYF. The CDR3 region has the DNA TGCGCCAGCAGCTTCGCAGGGGGCGCGGTGGAGACCCAGTACTTC.

CDR3 nucleotide sequence: TGTGCCAGCAGTGAAAATCTGGCAGGTCCAAACTATGGCTACACCTTC. Its translation: CASSENLAGPNYGYTF. The gene calls are TRBV6-1 and TRBJ1-2; D is unclear. V was cut by 2 bases and J by 2 bases, with 15 bases left in between. There are 16 residues in the CDR3. The germline V gene encodes CDR1 MNHNS and CDR2 SASEGT.

The chain joins TRBV3-1 (or the pseudogene TRBV3-2) to TRBJ1-5, with 7 bases that match TRBD1. The V and J ends lost 2 bases and 5 bases, in that order; junction bases with no gene match: 3. Germline CDR1 is LGHDT and CDR2 is YNNKEL (reference sequence). This CDR3 has 14 amino acids. The CDR3 nucleotides read TGTGCCAGCAGCCAATGGCAGGGGGATCAGCCCCAGCATTTT. Translated, it gives CASSQWQGDQPQHF.

The rearrangement uses TRBV7-6 and TRBJ2-3; D remains ambiguous. The CDR3 length is 15 residues. V was clipped by 5 bases and J by 1 base, with 13 bases between them. Germline V gene sequence: CDR1 SGHVS, CDR2 FNYEAQ. CDR3 sequence reads: CASSPMWAGTDTQYF. The DNA of the CDR3 is TGTGCCAGCAGCCCTATGTGGGCAGGCACAGATACGCAGTATTTT.

The chain links TRBV6-6 to TRBJ1-2; a possible D gene is TRBD1 (5 bases). The ends were cut back, 7 bases at V and 4 bases at J, with 16 bases in the middle. The V gene's germline CDR1 is MNHNY and CDR2 SVGAGI (reference sequence). CDR3 size: 14 residues. The CDR3 sequence is CASKRGAGTYGYTF. CDR3 coding DNA: TGTGCCAGCAAACGGGGCGCGGGGACCTATGGCTACACCTTC.

The genes are TRBV18 and TRBJ1-2; 9 bases align to TRBD1. Germline CDR1 KGHSH, CDR2 LQKENI. The length of the CDR3 is 15 residues. The trim removed 3 bases at V and 4 bases at J, leaving 6 bases unmatched. In nucleotides, the CDR3 is TGTGCCAGCTCACCCCGGACAGGGGACCCCTATGGCTACACCTTC. It codes for CASSPRTGDPYGYTF.

The gene calls are TRBV6-5 and TRBJ1-6, with D possibly matching TRBD1 (5 bases). The germline CDR1 and CDR2 sequences are MNHEY and SVGAGI. The CDR3 is 14 residues long. The V end lost 5 bases, the J end lost 6 bases, and 11 bases lay between the germline ends. This chain's CDR3 is CASSRGQANSPLHF. The CDR3 DNA follows: TGTGCCAGCAGTAGGGGCCAAGCTAATTCACCCCTCCACTTT.

This rearrangement joins TRBV6-2 or TRBV6-3 to TRBJ2-1, with 7 positions matching TRBD1. Germline CDR1 reads MNHEY; CDR2 reads SVGEGT. The CDR3 loop spans 14 amino acids. With 5 bases clipped from V and 10 bases from J, the junction kept 11 bases outside the gene matches. This chain's CDR3 is CASSPSTGLREQFF. The CDR3 nucleotides are TGTGCCAGCAGTCCCTCGACAGGGCTAAGGGAGCAGTTCTTC.

Note on this clone: The junction shows a germline mismatch at one end, possibly a read error. The J gene is TRBJ1-4, the V gene TRBV7-9; TRBD1 might be the D (6 bases). This CDR3 comprises 13 residues. Per germline, CDR1 SEHNR and CDR2 FQNEAQ (reference sequence). The CDR3 DNA reads as TGTGCCACCAGCGGGGGGGGCGCTGAAAAACTGTTTTTT. This encodes CATSGGGAEKLFF.

This clone has only one observation. The chain uses TRBV7-2 and TRBJ1-5; 9 bases agree with TRBD1. The CDR3 totals 19 residues. Per germline, CDR1 SGHTA and CDR2 FQGNSA. V lost 1 base and J lost 0; bases outside the gene matches: 10. The CDR3 coding sequence is TGTGCCAGCAGCTTAGGGACAACAGGGGGCACTACTAGCAATCAGCCCCAGCATTTT. Translated, it gives CASSLGTTGGTTSNQPQHF. Supplemented by reference TRBV7-2 and TRBJ1-5, the full variable domain reads GAGVSQSPSNKVTEKGKDVELRCDPISGHTALYWYRQSLGQGLEFLIYFQGNSAPDKSGLPSDRFSAERTGGSVSTLTIQRTQQEDSAVYLCASSLGTTGGTTSNQPQHFGDGTRLSIL.